Following are 16 T cell receptor beta chains from one sample sequenced in a study of shared clonotypes between healthy human individuals. Sequencing used immunoSEQ multiplex PCR; TCRdb keeps in-frame clones, though not all of them. This sample has about 470,000 clones, with more than 75% found just once. The sequenced sample consisted of PBMCs. These receptors were collected from a woman in her 40s in good health. Some clones in this sample may be carry-over from other donors' samples.

The chain recombines TRBV7-9 with TRBJ2-3; D may be TRBD1 (6 bases). V lost 3 bases and J 8 bases, leaving 18 bases between the germline ends. Looked up from germline, CDR1 is SEHNR and CDR2 is FQNEAQ (reference sequence). This CDR3 contains 15 residues. CDR3 sequence reads: CASSFVTGRGGTQYF. The CDR3 DNA reads as TGTGCCAGCAGCTTCGTGACAGGTCGGGGCGGTACGCAGTATTTT.

This clone has only a few counts. This rearrangement joins TRBV18 to TRBJ2-7, with 11 bases aligning to TRBD2. The germline gives CDR1 KGHSH, CDR2 LQKENI. This CDR3 contains 15 residues. V trimming: 5 bases; J trimming: 2 bases; junction bases outside the gene matches: 5. CDR3 amino acids: CASSTGLAGTYEQYF. The DNA for the CDR3 is TGTGCCAGCTCAACCGGACTAGCGGGTACCTACGAGCAGTACTTC.

This clone showed up just once. V and J are TRBV6-1 and TRBJ2-5; maybe TRBD2 (5 bases). The CDR3 runs to 13 residues. Deletions cut 8 bases from V and 5 bases from J, with 15 bases between. From germline, CDR1 is MNHNS and CDR2 SASEGT. The chain's CDR3 is CASARESRETQYF. Here the CDR3 DNA reads TGTGCCAGCGCGAGGGAATCGAGGGAGACCCAGTACTTC.

This clone was picked up a small number of times. V and J are TRBV18 and TRBJ1-1; TRBD1 is a possible D gene (6 bases). This CDR3 contains 14 residues. Trimming left V 3 bases short and J 3 bases short, with 11 bases between. Germline values: CDR1 KGHSH, CDR2 LQKENI. The CDR3 loop is CASSPGGADTEAFF. DNA of the CDR3: TGTGCCAGCTCACCGGGGGGGGCAGACACTGAAGCTTTCTTT.

The V call is TRBV4-3, the J call TRBJ1-1, with no clear D. The CDR3 extends over 12 amino acids. CDR1 and CDR2 from the germline V gene are LGHNA and YSLEER. The ends were cut back, 1 base at V and 11 bases at J, with 11 bases in the middle. The CDR3 loop reads CASSQGRSGAFF. The CDR3 DNA is TGCGCCAGCAGCCAAGGAAGGTCCGGGGCTTTCTTT.

The genes are TRBV7-2 and TRBJ1-4, with 10 bases that match TRBD1. Germline V lookup: CDR1 SGHTA, CDR2 FQGNSA. After removal of 4 bases from V and 8 bases from J, the junction contained 4 bases not matched to a gene. The CDR3 covers 14 residues. This CDR3 reads CASSYVTGGEKLFF. In DNA form, the CDR3 reads TGTGCCAGCAGCTACGTGACAGGGGGCGAAAAACTGTTTTTT.

The chain is built from TRBV5-1 and TRBJ2-2; 10 positions match TRBD1. J lost 7 bases, V lost 3 bases, and 6 bases had no gene match. This CDR3 spans 15 amino acids. From germline, CDR1 is SGHRS and CDR2 YFSETQ. CDR3 amino acids: CASSSDRGPGGELFF. The CDR3, as DNA: TGCGCCAGCAGCTCCGACAGGGGGCCCGGCGGGGAGCTGTTTTTT. The whole variable domain, filled in from reference TRBV5-1 and TRBJ2-2, reads KAGVTQTPRYLIKTRGQQVTLSCSPISGHRSVSWYQQTPGQGLQFLFEYFSETQRNKGNFPGRFSGRQFSNSRSEMNVSTLELGDSALYLCASSSDRGPGGELFFGEGSRLTVL.

A remark on this clone: The same CDR3 also results from other DNA sequences found in this sample. The rearrangement uses TRBV9 and TRBJ2-7; D is ambiguous. The ends were cut back, 2 bases at V and 1 base at J, with 10 bases in the middle. From germline, CDR1 is SGDLS and CDR2 YYNGEE. The CDR3 loop spans 14 amino acids. The CDR3: CASSVDGRSYEQYF. The CDR3 bases are TGTGCCAGCAGCGTGGACGGGCGGTCCTACGAGCAGTACTTC.

This clone appeared once. A read error is likely here: a far larger clone is one base away. The CDR3 bases are TGTGCCAGCAGAAGAGGTAGCAATCAGCCCCAGCATTTT. Translated, it gives CASRRGSNQPQHF. The chain joins TRBV7-9 to TRBJ1-5; unclear D gene. Germline CDR1 reads SEHNR; CDR2 reads FQNEAQ (reference sequence). The V end lost 6 bases, the J end lost 0 bases, and 6 bases lay between the germline ends. This CDR3 region has 13 residues.

V usage is TRBV29-1 and J usage is TRBJ2-3; perhaps TRBD1 as D (6 bases). With 7 bases removed from V and 1 base from J, the gap between germline ends came to 9 bases. The CDR3 runs 12 residues. Per the germline V gene, CDR1 is SQVTM and CDR2 is ANQGSEA. DNA for the CDR3: TGCAGCGCCCGACAGGGCACAGATACGCAGTATTTT. It codes for CSARQGTDTQYF.

The V gene is TRBV7-2, the J gene TRBJ1-1; D might be TRBD1 (6 bases). This CDR3 spans 14 amino acids. The germline gives CDR1 SGHTA, CDR2 FQGNSA. The ends were cut back, 1 base at V and 4 bases at J, with 10 bases in the middle. This chain's CDR3 is CASSLDVRGTEAFF. The CDR3 DNA reads TGTGCCAGCAGCTTAGATGTCAGGGGCACTGAAGCTTTCTTT. Full variable domain (missing parts from reference TRBV7-2 and TRBJ1-1): GAGVSQSPSNKVTEKGKDVELRCDPISGHTALYWYRQSLGQGLEFLIYFQGNSAPDKSGLPSDRFSAERTGGSVSTLTIQRTQQEDSAVYLCASSLDVRGTEAFFGQGTRLTVV.

The genes are TRBV27 and TRBJ2-7; 14 nucleotides align to TRBD2. J was trimmed by 3 bases and V by 6 bases; bases with no gene match: 4. The CDR3 is 15 amino acids. CDR1 and CDR2 from the germline V gene are MNHEY and SMNVEV (reference sequence). CDR3 region: CASRVGTSGSYEQYF. CDR3 coding DNA: TGTGCCAGCAGAGTCGGGACTAGCGGGAGCTACGAGCAGTACTTC.

The chain couples TRBV5-1 to TRBJ2-1; 12 bases line up with TRBD2. With 3 bases clipped from V and 4 bases from J, the junction kept 5 bases outside the gene matches. This CDR3 is 16 amino acids long. Germline-derived CDR1 and CDR2 are SGHRS and YFSETQ. CDR3 bases: TGCGCCAGCAGCTCGACTAGCGGGAGTTCATACAATGAGCAGTTCTTC. This codes for CASSSTSGSSYNEQFF.

The chain uses TRBV9 and TRBJ1-1; 9 bases are shared with TRBD1. V lost 3 bases to trimming and J lost 5 bases; unmatched junction nucleotides: 5. The CDR3 is made up of 14 amino acids. Germline V CDR1 and CDR2: SGDLS, YYNGEE. CDR3 residues: CASSAMTGGTEAFF. CDR3 bases: TGTGCCAGCAGCGCAATGACAGGGGGAACTGAAGCTTTCTTT.

The V and J genes are TRBV11-2 and TRBJ2-7; D not certain. This CDR3 has 16 residues. CDR1 and CDR2 (germline): SGHAT, FQNNGV. Trimming stripped 1 base from V and 6 bases from J, with 19 bases between. The CDR3 DNA is TGTGCCAGCAGCTTAGGATCCGCAGGTGGCATAGGCGAGCAGTACTTC. Translating gives CASSLGSAGGIGEQYF.

The V and J genes are TRBV7-9 and TRBJ1-5; TRBD1 aligns across 8 bases. V was clipped by 4 bases and J by 5 bases; unmatched bases: 4. The CDR3 has 14 residues. CDR1 and CDR2 from the germline V gene are SEHNR and FQNEAQ (reference sequence). CDR3 sequence: CASSYSGGDQPQHF. CDR3 nucleotide sequence: TGTGCCAGCAGCTACTCAGGGGGCGATCAGCCCCAGCATTTT.